This T cell receptor beta chain comes out of a study of cytomegalovirus exposure and HLA in healthy donors. Study background: A previous analysis identified 95 million to 120 million unique TCR beta sequences derived from around 200 million T cells. Study-level points and caveats: In a later analysis, several top co-occurrence clusters appeared linked to parvovirus B19, influenza, CMV and Epstein-Barr virus. Most subjects' HLA-A and HLA-B alleles were reportedly predicted from TCR beta sequences. The study listed approximately 160 cytomegalovirus-associated TCR beta chains.

Germline V gives CDR1 SGHTA, CDR2 FQGTGA. Trimming shortened V by 6 bases and J by 3 bases, and 17 bases separated the two germline ends. The CDR3 is made up of 15 amino acids. The PCR ran on 60 Vbeta and 13 Jbeta primers. Sequencing used immunoSEQ multiplex PCR; TCRdb keeps in-frame clones, though not all of them. The sample shows about 140,000 clones, over 75% of them seen only once. As concerns this clone: Its specificity is unknown.

Sequencing was performed on PBMCs. The sequence derives from a man under 40 in good health and CMV-seronegative. This chain connects TRBV7-3 to TRBJ1-1; D is undetermined. CDR3 sequence reads: CASSRGTSSYTEAFF. The CDR3 nucleotides are TGTGCCAGCAGTCGGGGAACCTCTTCATACACTGAAGCTTTCTTT.